These 23 T cell receptor beta chains were sequenced from one sample in a study of T cell changes during pregnancy in multiple sclerosis. Only in-frame clones appear in the TCRdb table, and some are missing; sequencing was by immunoSEQ multiplex PCR. This table holds tens of thousands of clones, roughly 91% found once. The source was peripheral blood, collected after pregnancy. These TCRs come from a female donor in good health, enrolled as a control in a pregnancy study.

The V gene is TRBV7-9, the J gene TRBJ1-2; D is ambiguous. The V and J ends lost 5 bases and 8 bases respectively, with 9 bases between them. The CDR3 contains 11 residues. CDR1 SEHNR and CDR2 FQNEAQ come from the germline V gene (reference sequence). CDR3 bases: TGTGCCAGCAGCGAGGGAGAGGGCTACACCTTC. As protein: CASSEGEGYTF.

The chain links TRBV27 to TRBJ2-7; 7 positions match TRBD1. The CDR3 totals 12 residues. With V trimmed by 7 bases and J by 5 bases, 5 bases remained unmatched. The germline V gene encodes CDR1 MNHEY and CDR2 SMNVEV (reference sequence). CDR3 region: CASTDRVNEQYF. In DNA form, the CDR3 reads TGTGCCAGCACCGACAGGGTCAACGAGCAGTACTTC.

The rearrangement joins TRBV7-2 to TRBJ2-5; D is possibly TRBD2 (5 bases). This CDR3 has 15 amino acids. V lost 3 bases to trimming and J lost 2 bases, with 13 bases between them. From germline, CDR1 is SGHTA and CDR2 FQGNSA. The CDR3 bases are TGTGCCAGCAGCTTCATACCGGGATCGCAAGAGACCCAGTACTTC. Translation: CASSFIPGSQETQYF.

The chain joins TRBV18 to TRBJ1-5, with a tentative D call TRBD1 (6 bases). V dropped 4 bases and J dropped 1 base, with 8 bases sitting between them. This CDR3 region has 14 residues. CDR1 and CDR2 (germline): KGHSH, LQKENI. The CDR3 spells CASSRTESNQPQHF. The CDR3 nucleotides read TGTGCCAGCTCACGGACAGAGAGCAATCAGCCCCAGCATTTT.

J is TRBJ2-1 and V is TRBV4-2; 16 nucleotides agree with TRBD2. The germline gives CDR1 LGHNA, CDR2 YNFKEQ. V lost 0 bases, J lost 0 bases, and 8 bases stayed unmatched. CDR3 size: 21 residues. This CDR3 is CASSQDTGTSGGGSSYNEQFF. Here the CDR3 DNA reads TGTGCCAGCAGCCAAGATACGGGGACTAGCGGGGGGGGGAGCTCCTACAATGAGCAGTTCTTC.

The chain uses TRBV15 and TRBJ2-1, with D tentatively TRBD1 (5 bases). The CDR3 sequence is 17 residues long. V was pared by 1 base and J by 4 bases, with 17 bases between. CDR1 and CDR2 (germline): LNHNV, YYDKDF (reference sequence). CDR3 DNA: TGTGCCACCAGCAGAGGGCCTAGAACGGACACATACAATGAGCAGTTCTTC. Protein sequence: CATSRGPRTDTYNEQFF.

This clone showed up just once. This rearrangement joins TRBV18 to TRBJ2-1, with 9 bases aligning to TRBD2. Unmatched junction bases numbered 4, after V lost 2 bases and J lost 8 bases. The CDR3 is 14 residues long. Per the germline V gene, CDR1 is KGHSH and CDR2 is LQKENI. The CDR3 region is CASSPGGGADEQFF. CDR3 sequence (DNA): TGTGCCAGCTCACCAGGCGGGGGGGCCGATGAGCAGTTCTTC.

The chain couples TRBV6-5 to TRBJ1-2; D gene uncertain. The CDR3 spans 13 residues. V lost 2 bases and J lost 3, with 7 bases in between. Per the germline V gene, CDR1 is MNHEY and CDR2 is SVGAGI. The CDR3 protein is CASSYALYYGYTF. The CDR3 coding sequence is TGTGCCAGCAGTTACGCGCTATACTATGGCTACACCTTC.

The chain links TRBV7-2 to TRBJ2-7; D unresolved. The germline V gene encodes CDR1 SGHTA and CDR2 FQGNSA. This CDR3 comprises 12 residues. Trimming shortened V by 1 base and J by 3 bases, and 4 bases separated the two germline ends. CDR3: CASSLDHYEQYF. In DNA, the CDR3 is TGTGCCAGCAGCTTAGATCACTACGAGCAGTACTTC.

This clone was detected only once. The J gene is TRBJ1-1, the V gene TRBV29-1; 7 nucleotides agree with TRBD1. Trimming at V came to 5 bases and at J to 1 base, leaving 4 bases not matched to a gene. CDR1 SQVTM and CDR2 ANQGSEA come from the germline V gene. This CDR3 is 13 amino acids long. The CDR3 nucleotides are TGCAGCGTTAGCCGGGACAGGAACACTGAAGCTTTCTTT. Protein sequence: CSVSRDRNTEAFF.

The chain is built from TRBV6-5 and TRBJ1-1; 10 bases are a match to TRBD1. J gave up 6 bases and V 2 bases, and 3 bases lay outside the gene matches. Germline CDR1 MNHEY, CDR2 SVGAGI. The CDR3 has 14 residues. DNA of the CDR3: TGTGCCAGCAGTTACCGCGGACAGGGGGCTGAAGCTTTCTTT. This codes for CASSYRGQGAEAFF.

V usage is TRBV5-1 and J usage is TRBJ1-2; 11 bases are shared with TRBD1. This CDR3 has 14 amino acids. Trimming took 0 bases from V and 6 from J; bases not matched to a gene: 1. Germline V gene sequence: CDR1 SGHRS, CDR2 YFSETQ. The DNA of the CDR3 is TGCGCCAGCAGCTTGGAGGGACAGGGGGATGGCTACACCTTC. It is translated as CASSLEGQGDGYTF.

The CDR3 nucleotides are TGCGCCAGCAGCCAAGATTTCCCACCCACGGCATCCGGGGGGAGCAGGGATGAGCAGTTCTTC. It yields the protein CASSQDFPPTASGGSRDEQFF. The rearrangement uses TRBV4-1 and TRBJ2-1; 7 bases map to TRBD2. J was trimmed by 8 bases and V by 0 bases; bases with no gene match: 25. The germline gives CDR1 MGHRA, CDR2 YSYEKL. The CDR3 length is 21 residues.

V usage is TRBV6-5 and J usage is TRBJ1-4, with D possibly matching TRBD1 (6 bases). The ends were cut back, 4 bases at V and 7 bases at J, with 13 bases in the middle. This CDR3 has 14 residues. Germline CDR1 MNHEY, CDR2 SVGAGI. The CDR3: CASSWDILSEKLFF. DNA for the CDR3: TGTGCCAGCAGTTGGGACATACTTTCTGAAAAACTGTTTTTT.

CDR3 DNA sequence: TGTGCCAGCTCACCACGGTCAGGGTTGGGCAATCAGCCCCAGCATTTT. Its protein is CASSPRSGLGNQPQHF. This chain connects TRBV18 to TRBJ1-5, with D possibly being TRBD1 (5 bases). CDR3 length equals 16 residues. The ends were cut back, 1 base at V and 2 bases at J, with 12 bases in the middle. Germline CDR1 is KGHSH and CDR2 is LQKENI.

The rearrangement uses TRBV4-2 and TRBJ1-4; the D gene is possibly TRBD1 (6 bases). V was cut by 1 base and J by 4 bases, with 25 bases left in between. The CDR3 has 20 residues. Germline V gene data show CDR1 as LGHNA and CDR2 as YNFKEQ. The CDR3 coding sequence is TGTGCCAGCAGCCAAGGTCCACTTTTAACAATTCGGGACATTAATGAAAAACTGTTTTTT. Amino acid sequence: CASSQGPLLTIRDINEKLFF.

The genes are TRBV9 and TRBJ1-2, with 8 bases aligning to TRBD1. From germline, CDR1 is SGDLS and CDR2 YYNGEE. Trimming at V came to 4 bases and at J to 5 bases, leaving 10 bases not matched to a gene. This CDR3 has 15 residues. The CDR3 loop is CASSSWTGSGYGYTF. The CDR3 DNA sequence: TGTGCCAGCAGCTCTTGGACAGGGTCGGGGTATGGCTACACCTTC.

J is TRBJ2-7 and V is TRBV9, with 10 bases identical to TRBD1. This CDR3 is 15 amino acids long. The trim removed 0 bases at V and 3 bases at J, leaving 3 bases unmatched. Looked up from germline, CDR1 is SGDLS and CDR2 is YYNGEE. The CDR3 protein is CASSVGQGAFYEQYF. For the CDR3, the DNA is TGTGCCAGCAGCGTAGGACAGGGGGCTTTCTACGAGCAGTACTTC.

This chain uses TRBV4-2 with TRBJ2-3; TRBD1 matches at 10 bases. Losses at the gene ends were 4 bases for V and 7 bases for J; bases not matched to a gene: 8. The CDR3 spans 15 residues. Germline values: CDR1 LGHNA, CDR2 YNFKEQ. The CDR3 is CASSPGQGEVNTQYF. The CDR3 bases are TGTGCCAGCAGCCCCGGACAGGGGGAAGTGAATACGCAGTATTTT.

This sequence joins TRBV7-2 and TRBJ2-3; D is possibly TRBD1 (5 bases). V lost 1 base, J lost 7 bases, and 18 bases lay in between. The CDR3 has 16 residues. Germline CDR1 and CDR2: SGHTA and FQGNSA. CDR3 coding DNA: TGTGCCAGCAGCTTAGGGCAGGGTCCCCGAGCATATACGCAGTATTTT. As protein: CASSLGQGPRAYTQYF.

J is TRBJ1-5 and V is TRBV7-2; D remains ambiguous. Between the trimmed V and J ends, which lost 0 bases and 7 bases, there was a span of 7 bases. CDR1 and CDR2 from the germline V gene are SGHTA and FQGNSA. The CDR3 is 13 amino acids. CDR3 in amino acids: CASSLAFAQPQHF. CDR3 DNA: TGTGCCAGCAGCTTAGCGTTTGCGCAGCCCCAGCATTTT.

CDR3 sequence (DNA): TGTGCCAGCAGACAGACAGATTCACCCCTCCACTTT. Translated, it gives CASRQTDSPLHF. The chain couples TRBV28 to TRBJ1-6; D perhaps matches TRBD1 (5 bases). The germline V gene has CDR1 MDHEN and CDR2 SYDVKM. This CDR3 has 12 residues. Trimming left V 6 bases short and J 8 bases short, with 8 bases between.

The genes are TRBV10-3 and TRBJ2-4; 8 bases are shared with TRBD1. The CDR3 has 14 amino acids. Germline values: CDR1 ENHRY, CDR2 SYGVKD. J was trimmed by 4 bases and V by 6 bases; bases with no gene match: 5. The CDR3 loop is CAISRGTGKNIQYF. The CDR3 DNA follows: TGTGCCATCAGCCGAGGGACAGGAAAAAACATTCAGTACTTC.